This TCR beta chain was recovered during a study of blood T cell repertoires in COVID-19. As for the study in general: Sites across the United States, Italy and Spain contributed samples from acute and convalescent COVID-19. The cDNA or gDNA used as material had been derived from T cells, B-cell-depleted T cells, or PBMCs.

V shed 3 bases, J shed 6 bases, and the junction held 2 bases outside the gene matches. The CDR3 has 14 residues. Per germline, CDR1 SGHAT and CDR2 FQDESV (reference sequence). This clone was picked up one time. The authors' processing: Reference gene primer amplification in the assay estimated nucleated cell counts. The method was immunoSEQ multiplex PCR; TCRdb's version includes in-frame clones alone and lacks a portion of them. V and J calls and clone size follow that table, whereas D and trimming were derived from the DNA. Of roughly 150,000 clones listed, 83% are singletons. The V call is TRBV11-1, the J call TRBJ2-2, with TRBD1 matching 9 bases. Sequenced: peripheral blood. The TCR sequence derives from a woman aged 80 or over with acute or convalescent COVID-19. The CDR3 bases are TGTGCCAGCAGCTTCAGGACAGGGGCCGGGGAGCTGTTTTTT. Its translation is CASSFRTGAGELFF.